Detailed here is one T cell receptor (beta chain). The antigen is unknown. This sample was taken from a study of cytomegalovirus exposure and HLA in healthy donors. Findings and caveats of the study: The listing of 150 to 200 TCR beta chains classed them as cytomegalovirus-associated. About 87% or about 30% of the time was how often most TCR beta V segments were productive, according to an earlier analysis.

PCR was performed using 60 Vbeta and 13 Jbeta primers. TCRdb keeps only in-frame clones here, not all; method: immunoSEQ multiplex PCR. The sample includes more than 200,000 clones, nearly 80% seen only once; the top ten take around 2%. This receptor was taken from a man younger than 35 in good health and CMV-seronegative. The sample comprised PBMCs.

CDR3 coding DNA: TGTGCCAGCAAGCTTAGTGGCAGGGGTTACGAGCAGTACTTC. It yields the protein CASKLSGRGYEQYF. V usage is TRBV11-3 and J usage is TRBJ2-7; perhaps TRBD1 as D (6 bases). The V end was cut by 7 bases, the J end by 4 bases, with 17 bases between. CDR1 is SGHNT and CDR2 is YENEEA in the germline V gene. This CDR3 region has 14 residues. The whole variable domain, remainder taken from reference TRBV11-3 and TRBJ2-7, is EAGVVQSPRYKIIEKKQPVAFWCNPISGHNTLYWYLQNLGQGPELLIRYENEEAVDDSQLPKDRFSAERLKGVDSTLKIQPAELGDSAVYLCASKLSGRGYEQYFGPGTRLTVT.